The subject of this entry is one TCR beta chain. Healthy people donating bone marrow made up the donors. The data originate from a study of cytomegalovirus exposure and HLA in healthy donors. About the research overall: A previous analysis identified approximately 120 million unique TCR beta sequences derived from roughly 180 million T cells.

CDR1 and CDR2 (germline): LNHDA, SQIVND (reference sequence). The CDR3 is 14 residues long. Trimming took off 7 bases at V and 8 bases at J, with 17 bases between the two ends. Primers for the PCR totalled 60 Vbeta and 13 Jbeta. This table comes from immunoSEQ multiplex PCR, and its TCRdb copy is limited to in-frame clones, with some not included. The sample lists around 100,000 clones, around three quarters seen once, with over 3% in the top ten. The sequenced sample was PBMCs. This TCR derives from a woman aged 40-49 years in good health and CMV-seronegative. The J gene is TRBJ1-4, the V gene TRBV19; unclear D gene. CDR3 sequence reads: CASNSGRVQEKLFF. The CDR3 coding sequence is TGTGCCAGTAATTCGGGGAGGGTTCAGGAAAAACTGTTTTTT.